Reported below is one T cell receptor beta chain. Sequencing used immunoSEQ multiplex PCR; TCRdb keeps in-frame clones, though not all of them. The repertoire holds 260,000 or so clones, with about 83% as singletons. These data are taken from a study of cytomegalovirus exposure and HLA in healthy donors. V dropped 0 bases and J dropped 7; count of bases not matched to a gene: 11. The CDR3 is made up of 16 amino acids. Germline CDR1 is LNHNV and CDR2 is YYDKDF (reference sequence). Input material: PBMCs. This clonotype was obtained from a man younger than 35 in good health and CMV-seronegative. J is TRBJ2-7 and V is TRBV15; 8 nucleotides match TRBD1. CDR3: CATSRDLQGAGREQYF. The CDR3 bases are TGTGCCACCAGCAGAGATTTGCAGGGGGCGGGACGGGAGCAGTACTTC.